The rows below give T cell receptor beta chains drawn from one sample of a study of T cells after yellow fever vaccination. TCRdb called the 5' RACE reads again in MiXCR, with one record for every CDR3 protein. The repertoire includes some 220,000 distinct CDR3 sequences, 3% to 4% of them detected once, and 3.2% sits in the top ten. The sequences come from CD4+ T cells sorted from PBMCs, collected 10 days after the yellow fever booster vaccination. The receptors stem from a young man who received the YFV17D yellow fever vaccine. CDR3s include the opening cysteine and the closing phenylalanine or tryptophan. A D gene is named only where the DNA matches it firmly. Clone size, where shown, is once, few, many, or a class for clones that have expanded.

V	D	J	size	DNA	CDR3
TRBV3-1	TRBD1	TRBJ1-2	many	TGTGCCAGCAGTCCCGGGACAGGGGGTTACTATGGCTACACCTTC	CASSPGTGGYYGYTF
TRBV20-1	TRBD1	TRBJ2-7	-	TGCAGTGCTAGAGAACCGGGACAGGGCTACGAGCAGTACTTC	CSAREPGQGYEQYF
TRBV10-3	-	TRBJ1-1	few	TGTGCCATCAGTCGGACGGAGAACACTGAAGCTTTCTTT	CAISRTENTEAFF
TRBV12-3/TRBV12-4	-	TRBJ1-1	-	TGTGCCAGCAGTTTATCGGTTTCGAACACTGAAGCTTTCTTT	CASSLSVSNTEAFF
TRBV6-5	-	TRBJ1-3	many	TGTGCCAGCAGTTACAACGCCGGAAACACCATATATTTT	CASSYNAGNTIYF
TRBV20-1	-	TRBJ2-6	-	TGCAGTGCAAACAGGGTCGGGGCCAACGTCCTGACTTTC	CSANRVGANVLTF
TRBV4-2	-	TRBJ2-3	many	TGTGCCAGCAGCCAAGATGTCCCCCGAGGAGATACGCAGTATTTT	CASSQDVPRGDTQYF
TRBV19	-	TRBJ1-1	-	TGTGCCAGTTCGGGGACCATGAACACTGAAGCTTTCTTT	CASSGTMNTEAFF
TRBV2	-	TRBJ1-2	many	TGTGCCAGCATCTGGGGAGGGGAGGGCTACACCTTC	CASIWGGEGYTF
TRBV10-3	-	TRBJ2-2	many	TGTGCCATCACCGAGGGCACCGGGGAGCTGTTTTTT	CAITEGTGELFF
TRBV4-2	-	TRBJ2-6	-	TGTGCCAGCAGCCAAGATTATTCTGGGGCCAACGTCCTGACTTTC	CASSQDYSGANVLTF
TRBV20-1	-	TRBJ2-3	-	TGCAGTGCTGGTCGTTTAGCGGATACGCAGTATTTT	CSAGRLADTQYF
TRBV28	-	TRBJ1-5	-	TGTGCCAGCAGTCCCCGTGCTTTAGGACAGCCCCAGCATTTT	CASSPRALGQPQHF
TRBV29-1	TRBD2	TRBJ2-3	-	TGCAGCGTGGGGACAGCGGGGGGCGATACGCAGTATTTT	CSVGTAGGDTQYF
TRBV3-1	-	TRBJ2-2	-	TGTGCCAGCAGCCACAAGGGTTGGGGGGAGCTGTTTTTT	CASSHKGWGELFF
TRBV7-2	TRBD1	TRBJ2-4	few	TGTGCCAGCAGCTCCGGGACAGGCGGAAACATTCAGTACTTC	CASSSGTGGNIQYF
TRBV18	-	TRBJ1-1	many	TGTGCCAGCTCACCACCGGGAGGAGTTGAAGCTTTCTTT	CASSPPGGVEAFF
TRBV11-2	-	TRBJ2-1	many	TGTGCCAGCAGCTTGGTAGGCAATGAGCAGTTCTTC	CASSLVGNEQFF
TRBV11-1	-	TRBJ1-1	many	TGTGCCAGCAGCTTAGCGCCGGGACACCCGAACACTGAAGCTTTCTTT	CASSLAPGHPNTEAFF
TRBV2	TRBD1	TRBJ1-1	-	TGTGCCAGCAGTGACCAGGGGGCATCCACTGAAGCTTTCTTT	CASSDQGASTEAFF